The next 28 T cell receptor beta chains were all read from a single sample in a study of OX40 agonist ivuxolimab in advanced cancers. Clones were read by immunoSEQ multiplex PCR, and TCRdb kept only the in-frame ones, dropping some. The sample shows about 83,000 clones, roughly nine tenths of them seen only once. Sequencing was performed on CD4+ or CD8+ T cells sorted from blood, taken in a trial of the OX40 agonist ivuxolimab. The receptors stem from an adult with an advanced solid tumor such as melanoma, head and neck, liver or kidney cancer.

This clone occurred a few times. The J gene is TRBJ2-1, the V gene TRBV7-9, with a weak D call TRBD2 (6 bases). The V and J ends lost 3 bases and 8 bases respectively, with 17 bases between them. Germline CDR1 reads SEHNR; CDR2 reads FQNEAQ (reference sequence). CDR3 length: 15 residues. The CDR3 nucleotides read TGTGCCAGCAGCTTCTCCTGGGGGGAGGAGGATGAGCAGTTCTTC. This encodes CASSFSWGEEDEQFF.

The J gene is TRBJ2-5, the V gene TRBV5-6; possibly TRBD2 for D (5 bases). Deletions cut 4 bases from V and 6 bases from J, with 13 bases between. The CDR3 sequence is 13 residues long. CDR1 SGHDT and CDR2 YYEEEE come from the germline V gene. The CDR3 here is CASSPLGSKTQYF. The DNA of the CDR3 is TGTGCCAGCAGCCCCCTTGGGAGCAAGACCCAGTACTTC.

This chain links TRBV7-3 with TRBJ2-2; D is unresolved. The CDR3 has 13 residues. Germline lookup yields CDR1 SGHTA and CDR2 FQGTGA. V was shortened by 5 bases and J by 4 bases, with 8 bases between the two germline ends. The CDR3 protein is CASSLVTTGELFF. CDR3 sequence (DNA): TGTGCCAGCAGCCTCGTGACCACCGGGGAGCTGTTTTTT. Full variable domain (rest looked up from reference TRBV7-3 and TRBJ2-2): GAGVSQTPSNKVTEKGKYVELRCDPISGHTALYWYRQSLGQGPEFLIYFQGTGAADDSGLPNDRFFAVRPEGSVSTLKIQRTERGDSAVYLCASSLVTTGELFFGEGSRLTVL.

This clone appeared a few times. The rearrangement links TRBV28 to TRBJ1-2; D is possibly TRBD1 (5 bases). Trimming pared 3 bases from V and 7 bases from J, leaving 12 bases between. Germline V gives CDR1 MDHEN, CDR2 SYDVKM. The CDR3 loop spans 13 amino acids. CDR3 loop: CASSFWTGGGYTF. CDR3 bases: TGTGCCAGCAGTTTCTGGACGGGGGGTGGCTACACCTTC.

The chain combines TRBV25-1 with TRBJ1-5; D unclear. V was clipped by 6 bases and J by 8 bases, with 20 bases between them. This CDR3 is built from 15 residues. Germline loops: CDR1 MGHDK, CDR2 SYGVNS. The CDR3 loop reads CASSSGPTFGEPQHF. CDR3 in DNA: TGTGCCAGCAGCTCCGGACCGACCTTTGGCGAGCCCCAGCATTTT.

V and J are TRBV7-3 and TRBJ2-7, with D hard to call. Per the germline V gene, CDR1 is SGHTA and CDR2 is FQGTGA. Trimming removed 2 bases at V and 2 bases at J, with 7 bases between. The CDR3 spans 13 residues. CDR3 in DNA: TGTGCCAGCAGCTTAGACAAACCCTACGAGCAGTACTTC. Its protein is CASSLDKPYEQYF.

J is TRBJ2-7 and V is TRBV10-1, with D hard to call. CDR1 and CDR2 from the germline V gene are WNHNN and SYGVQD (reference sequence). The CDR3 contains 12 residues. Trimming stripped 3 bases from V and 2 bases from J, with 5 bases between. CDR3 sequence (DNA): TGCGCCAGCAGTGAACAGACCTACGAGCAGTACGTC. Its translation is CASSEQTYEQYV.

The chain's CDR3 is CASSQDAGPRSEAFF. As DNA, the CDR3 is TGCGCCAGCAGCCAAGATGCAGGCCCCAGATCCGAAGCTTTCTTT. J is TRBJ1-1 and V is TRBV4-1; D is ambiguous. Germline V gives CDR1 MGHRA, CDR2 YSYEKL. Trimming removed 0 bases from V and 8 bases from J, with 16 bases in between. The CDR3 has 15 residues.

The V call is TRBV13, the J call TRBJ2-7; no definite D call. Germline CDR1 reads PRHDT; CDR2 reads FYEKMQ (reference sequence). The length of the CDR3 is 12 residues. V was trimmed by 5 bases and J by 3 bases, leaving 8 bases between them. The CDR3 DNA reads TGTGCCAGCAGCCCATGGGGCTACGAGCAGTACTTC. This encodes CASSPWGYEQYF.

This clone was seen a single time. CDR3 DNA sequence: TGTGCCAGCAGGGTTTTCAATGAGCAGTTCTTC. Protein: CASRVFNEQFF. The chain uses TRBV25-1 and TRBJ2-1; no reliable D call. The CDR3 totals 11 residues. The V and J ends lost 6 bases and 6 bases respectively, with 6 bases between them. From germline, CDR1 is MGHDK and CDR2 SYGVNS.

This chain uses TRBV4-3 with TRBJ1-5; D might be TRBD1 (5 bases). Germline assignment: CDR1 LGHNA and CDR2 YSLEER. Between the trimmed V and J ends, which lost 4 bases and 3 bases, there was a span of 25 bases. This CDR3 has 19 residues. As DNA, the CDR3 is TGCGCCAGCAGCCCGGAGACGTTCGGGGACCGAGTATCCAATCAGCCCCAGCATTTT. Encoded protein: CASSPETFGDRVSNQPQHF.

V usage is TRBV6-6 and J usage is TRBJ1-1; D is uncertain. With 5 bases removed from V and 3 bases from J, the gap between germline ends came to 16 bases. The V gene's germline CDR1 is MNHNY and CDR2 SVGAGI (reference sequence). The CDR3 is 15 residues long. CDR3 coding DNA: TGTGCCAGCAGTACACAGCCCATGGTTTACACTGAAGCTTTCTTT. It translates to CASSTQPMVYTEAFF.

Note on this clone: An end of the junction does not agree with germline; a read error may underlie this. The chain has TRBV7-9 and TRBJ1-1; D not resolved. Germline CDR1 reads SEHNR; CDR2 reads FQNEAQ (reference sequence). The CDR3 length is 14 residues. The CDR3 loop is CTSSLMGSNTEAFF. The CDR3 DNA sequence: TGTACCAGCAGCTTAATGGGGTCGAACACTGAAGCTTTCTTT. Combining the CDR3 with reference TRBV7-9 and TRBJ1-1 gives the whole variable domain DTGVSQNPRHKITKRGQNVTFRCDPISEHNRLYWYRQTLGQGPEFLTYFQNEAQLEKSRLLSDRFSAERPKGSFSTLEIQRTEQGDSAMYLCTSSLMGSNTEAFFGQGTRLTVV.

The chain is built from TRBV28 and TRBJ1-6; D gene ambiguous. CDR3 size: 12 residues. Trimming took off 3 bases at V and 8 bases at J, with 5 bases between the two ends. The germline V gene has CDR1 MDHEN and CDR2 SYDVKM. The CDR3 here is CASSFDYSPLHF. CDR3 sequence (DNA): TGTGCCAGCAGTTTTGACTATTCACCCCTCCACTTT.

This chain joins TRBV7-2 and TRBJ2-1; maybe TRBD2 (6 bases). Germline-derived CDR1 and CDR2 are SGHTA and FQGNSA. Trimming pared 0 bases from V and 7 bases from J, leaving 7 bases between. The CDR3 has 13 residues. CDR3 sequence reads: CASSLAGGNEQFF. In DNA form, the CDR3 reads TGTGCCAGCAGCTTAGCGGGGGGAAATGAGCAGTTCTTC.

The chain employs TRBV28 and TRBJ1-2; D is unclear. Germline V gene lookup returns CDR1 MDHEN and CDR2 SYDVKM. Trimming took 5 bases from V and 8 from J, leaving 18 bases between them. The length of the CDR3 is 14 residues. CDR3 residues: CASSRFSRAGGYTF. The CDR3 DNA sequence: TGTGCCAGCAGTCGATTCTCTAGGGCCGGGGGCTACACCTTC.

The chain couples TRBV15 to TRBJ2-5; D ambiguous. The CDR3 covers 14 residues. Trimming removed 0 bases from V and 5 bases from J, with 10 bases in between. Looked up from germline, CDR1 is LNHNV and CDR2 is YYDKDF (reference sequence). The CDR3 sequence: CATSRDLTEETQYF. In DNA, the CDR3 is TGTGCCACCAGCAGAGATCTTACAGAGGAGACCCAGTACTTC. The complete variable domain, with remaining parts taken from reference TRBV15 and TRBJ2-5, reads DAMVIQNPRYQVTQFGKPVTLSCSQTLNHNVMYWYQQKSSQAPKLLFHYYDKDFNNEADTPDNFQSRRPNTSFCFLDIRSPGLGDTAMYLCATSRDLTEETQYFGPGTRLLVL.

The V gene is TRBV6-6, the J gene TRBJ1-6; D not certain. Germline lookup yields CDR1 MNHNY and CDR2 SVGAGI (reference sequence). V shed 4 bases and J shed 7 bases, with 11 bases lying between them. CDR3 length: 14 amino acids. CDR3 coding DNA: TGTGCCAGCAGTTTGACCTCTGGGAATTCACCCCTCCACTTT. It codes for CASSLTSGNSPLHF.

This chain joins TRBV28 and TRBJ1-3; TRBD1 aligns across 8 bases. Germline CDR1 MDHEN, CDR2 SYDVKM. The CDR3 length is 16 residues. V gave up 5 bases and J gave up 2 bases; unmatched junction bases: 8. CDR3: CASSPRQGRAGNTIYF. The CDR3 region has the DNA TGTGCCAGCAGTCCCCGACAGGGGCGGGCTGGAAACACCATATATTTT.

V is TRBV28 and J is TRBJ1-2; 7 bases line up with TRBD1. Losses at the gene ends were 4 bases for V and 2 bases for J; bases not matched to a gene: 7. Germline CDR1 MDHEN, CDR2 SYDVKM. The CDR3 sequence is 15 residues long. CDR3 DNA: TGTGCCAGCAGTTCCCTCCAAGGGGGCAACTATGGCTACACCTTC. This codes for CASSSLQGGNYGYTF.

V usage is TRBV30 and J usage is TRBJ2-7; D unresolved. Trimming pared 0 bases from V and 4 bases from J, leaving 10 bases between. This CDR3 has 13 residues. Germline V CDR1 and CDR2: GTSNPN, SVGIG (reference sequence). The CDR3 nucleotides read TGTGCCTGGAGTGTCCTGCAGTCTTACGAGCAGTACGTC. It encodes CAWSVLQSYEQYV.

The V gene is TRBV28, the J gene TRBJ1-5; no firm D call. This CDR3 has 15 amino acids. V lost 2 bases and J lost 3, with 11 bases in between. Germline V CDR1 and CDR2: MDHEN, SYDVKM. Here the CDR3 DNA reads TGTGCCAGCAGTTTACCCGAGTCTCCCAATCAGCCCCAGCATTTT. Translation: CASSLPESPNQPQHF.

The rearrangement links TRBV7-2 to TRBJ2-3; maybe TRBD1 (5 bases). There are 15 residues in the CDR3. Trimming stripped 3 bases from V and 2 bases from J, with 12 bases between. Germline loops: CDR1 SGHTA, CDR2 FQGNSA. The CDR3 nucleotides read TGTGCCAGCAGCTTTTTTGCAGGGAACACAGATACGCAGTATTTT. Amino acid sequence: CASSFFAGNTDTQYF. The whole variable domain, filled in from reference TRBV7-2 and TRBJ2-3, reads GAGVSQSPSNKVTEKGKDVELRCDPISGHTALYWYRQSLGQGLEFLIYFQGNSAPDKSGLPSDRFSAERTGGSVSTLTIQRTQQEDSAVYLCASSFFAGNTDTQYFGPGTRLTVL.

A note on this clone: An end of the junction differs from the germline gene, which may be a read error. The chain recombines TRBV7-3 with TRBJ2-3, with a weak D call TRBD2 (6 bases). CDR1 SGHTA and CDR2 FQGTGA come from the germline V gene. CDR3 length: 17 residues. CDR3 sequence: CASSLWDERTSTYTQYF. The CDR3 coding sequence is TGTGCCAGCAGCTTATGGGATGAGCGAACTAGCACATATACGCAGTATTTT.

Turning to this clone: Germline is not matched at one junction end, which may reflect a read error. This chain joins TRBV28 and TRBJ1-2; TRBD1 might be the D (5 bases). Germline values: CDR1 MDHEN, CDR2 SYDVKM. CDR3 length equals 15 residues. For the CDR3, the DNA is TGTGCAAGCAGCCCTGTGGAGGGGTTAGTCTATGGCTACACCTTC. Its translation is CASSPVEGLVYGYTF.

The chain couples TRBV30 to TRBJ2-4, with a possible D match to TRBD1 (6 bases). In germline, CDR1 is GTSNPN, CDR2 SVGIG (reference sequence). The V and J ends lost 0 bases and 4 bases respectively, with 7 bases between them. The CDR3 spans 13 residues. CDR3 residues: CAWSVGGKNIQYF. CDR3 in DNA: TGTGCCTGGAGTGTAGGGGGAAAAAACATTCAGTACTTC.

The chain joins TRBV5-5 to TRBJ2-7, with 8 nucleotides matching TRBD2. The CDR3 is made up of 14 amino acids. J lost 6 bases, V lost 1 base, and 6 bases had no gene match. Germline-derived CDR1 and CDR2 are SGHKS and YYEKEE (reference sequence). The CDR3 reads CASSLFSSGGEQYF. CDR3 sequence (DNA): TGTGCCAGCAGCTTGTTCTCGAGCGGGGGCGAGCAGTACTTC.

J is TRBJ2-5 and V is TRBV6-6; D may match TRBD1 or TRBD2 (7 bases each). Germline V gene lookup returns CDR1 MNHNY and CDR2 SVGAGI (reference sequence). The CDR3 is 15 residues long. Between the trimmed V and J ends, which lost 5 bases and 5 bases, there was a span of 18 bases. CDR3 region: CASSHPPGGGETQYF. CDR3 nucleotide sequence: TGTGCCAGCAGTCACCCCCCAGGGGGAGGGGAGACCCAGTACTTC.